This TCR beta chain is drawn from a study of early T cells in non-severe SARS-CoV-2 infection. About the research overall: Unsorted whole blood bulk RNA was sequenced, with unpaired chains. The study, taken as a whole, reports: VDJdb-based matching was biased toward anti-spike CD8 responses and missed private and CD4 specificities.

CDR3 size: 14 residues. The V end lost 8 bases, the J end lost 0 bases, and 13 bases lay between the germline ends. CDR1 and CDR2 (germline): SEHNR, FQNEAQ (reference sequence). As part of library construction, unique molecular identifiers were attached to individual cDNA molecules. TCRdb analysed the 5' RACE reads with MiXCR anew, one entry per CDR3 protein. Among about 80,000 distinct CDR3 sequences listed, around 12% were seen once. The table lists this clonotype with many counts. What it binds is not known. This chain connects TRBV7-9 to TRBJ1-1, with D perhaps TRBD1 (6 bases). The material sequenced was whole blood, taken at baseline. The TCR comes from an adult who was a healthcare worker with PCR-confirmed SARS-CoV-2 infection or an uninfected control (not recorded which). The donor label of this sample is uncertain. The CDR3 nucleotides read TGTGCCAGCCATGTACAGGGCTTGAACACTGAAGCTTTCTTT. Translated, it gives CASHVQGLNTEAFF.